This TCR beta chain was recovered during a study of T cells in Graves' hyperthyroidism and ophthalmopathy (dated by TCRdb to between 2019 and 2020). For the study in its entirety: Peripheral blood samples were taken at initial diagnosis, before any treatment was given. TCR V-J signatures able to tell the groups apart were searched for in a discovery cohort of approximately 95 patients, of whom 40 to 45 had Graves' ophthalmopathy and 57 had stable Graves' hyperthyroidism. Prospective prediction of ophthalmopathy was tested in an independent validation cohort of approximately 19 hyperthyroidism patients and around 16 patients who later progressed to ophthalmopathy. The 95 to 100 discovery patients were randomly divided into training and test sets at a 7:3 ratio. Thyroid tissue and blood T-cell repertoires from several Graves' hyperthyroidism patients were also compared in the study. Following sampling, methimazole starting at 30 mg daily was given to hyperthyroidism patients, and high-dose intravenous methylprednisolone was given to ophthalmopathy patients. The paper reports TCR Vbeta CDR3 sequencing of approximately 130 peripheral blood samples: 43 ophthalmopathy, under 80 hyperthyroidism and about 17 progressor patients. On the study overall, not on this receptor specifically: A 13 V-J signature model separated ophthalmopathy from stable hyperthyroidism, with approximately 87% sensitivity and roughly 81% specificity in cross-validation and 80%/75% in testing. During validation, the model predicted progression to ophthalmopathy a median of about 6.3 months ahead of onset, with approximately 71% sensitivity and around 72% specificity. Sample size was not statistically predetermined, and blinding of investigators to group allocation was not performed. Blood samples also contained most of the expanded thyroid clonotypes (frequency above 0.001), which suggests that blood repertoires may reflect thyroid immune responses.

The TCR beta CDR3 regions were amplified from the RNA transcripts. The first round of RT-PCR for the TCR CDR3 was performed with the HTBI primer set and the Qiagen OneStep RT-PCR kit. A second multiplex PCR round built the libraries, followed by size selection and purification. Paired-end sequencing of the libraries was performed with 100 bp reads on an Illumina HiSeq2000. In the paper's pipeline: SOAPnuke was used to process the raw data, with reads discarded if the reads contained adapters or uncalled bases, had a mean Phred below 15, or lacked an exact constant-primer or identifier match. High-quality paired reads were merged with COPE v1.2.5, and unique nucleotide sequences were defined as clonotypes. MiTCR v1.1 was used to align clonotypes to the IMGT TRBV, TRBD and TRBJ reference segments. The analysis was restricted to V-J combinations with a frequency above 0.0001, which together covered around 99% of the repertoires. A TCS score was defined as the ratio between F50 (clonal expansion) and ExV (chaos), using BLOSUM62-based TCRdist between CDR3 peptides within each V-J. Welch's t-statistics and random forest reduced around 550 V-J features to roughly 13, which were used in a naive Bayes classifier (R e1071). In-frame beta chains were kept once TCRdb had trimmed the public reads at Q25 with fastp and called clones with MiXCR. Duplicate CDR3 protein sequences are folded into a single record with the most common DNA and genes. The V and J calls come from TCRdb's annotation, not from the publication. Recorded for this sample are approximately 430,000 distinct CDR3 sequences; about 15% of them occurred a single time. The ten largest clones capture around 7.3% of the sample.

Stable Graves' hyperthyroidism was defined as the absence of progression to ophthalmopathy over 18 months of follow-up. Hyperthyroidism patients were newly diagnosed, with disease duration under 2 months, and aged 18 to 65 years. Any patient with an uncontrolled infection, another autoimmune disease, pregnancy or lactation was excluded. Clinical symptoms, serum thyroxine and TRAb, thyroid ultrasound, and orbital computed tomography formed the basis for the diagnoses. Ficoll-Paque density gradient centrifugation was used to isolate PBMCs from around 10 ml of fresh peripheral blood. Total RNA was extracted with Trizol reagent, and quality was checked on an Agilent 2100 Bioanalyzer. Sequences MNHEY (CDR1) and SMNVEV (CDR2) are obtained from the germline V gene (reference sequence). Between the V and J ends, shortened by 4 bases and 2 bases respectively, the junction contains 9 bases. From its cysteine to its phenylalanine, the CDR3 spans 14 amino acids. Of the read, only the CDR3 DNA is kept; its 42 bases are in frame from base 1.

This clonotype was counted at least ten times. What this receptor recognizes is not known. No clone much larger than this one lies a single base away; base qualities are absent. This chain joins TRBV27 to TRBJ2-1, with the D gene not clear enough to name. Specimen: blood. The receptor's source is a young woman with Graves' hyperthyroidism. The CDR3 region reads CASSYIVPYNEQFF. The DNA sequence follows: TGTGCCAGCAGTTATATTGTCCCCTACAATGAGCAGTTCTTC.